The 18 T cell receptor beta chains below come from one sample, sequenced in a study of cytomegalovirus exposure and HLA in healthy donors. PCR was performed using 60 Vbeta and 13 Jbeta primers. Using immunoSEQ multiplex PCR, the repertoire was profiled, and TCRdb retains in-frame clones only, with some absent. The sample yields about 130,000 clones, over 75% seen once. Sequencing was carried out using PBMCs. Source of these receptors: a boy between 10 and 17 years old in good health and CMV-seronegative.

Only one count was recorded for this clone. The chain carries TRBV21-1 and TRBJ2-7; TRBD2, as called in the table, went unchecked against the DNA. TRBV21-1 is a documented pseudogene. The CDR3 is 16 residues long. CDR3 in amino acids: CASSKARWRKTYEQYF. CDR3 coding DNA: TGTGCCAGCAGCAAAGCGCGGTGGAGGAAAACCTACGAGCAGTACTTC.

This chain joins TRBV9 and TRBJ1-3; possibly TRBD1 for D (6 bases). Germline V gene lookup returns CDR1 SGDLS and CDR2 YYNGEE. The CDR3 loop spans 14 amino acids. With 3 bases removed from V and 0 bases from J, the gap between germline ends came to 7 bases. The DNA for the CDR3 is TGTGCCAGCAGCGCGGACAGCTCTGGAAACACCATATATTTT. Translation: CASSADSSGNTIYF.

The table lists this clone with a few counts. This chain uses TRBV6-5 with TRBJ1-2, with 8 bases that match TRBD1. There are 14 residues in the CDR3. Trimming removed 0 bases from V and 8 bases from J; junction bases left unmatched: 5. Per germline, CDR1 MNHEY and CDR2 SVGAGI. CDR3 nucleotides: TGTGCCAGCAGTTACTCAGAAGGGACAGGCGGCTACACCTTC. This codes for CASSYSEGTGGYTF.

The chain uses TRBV6-5 and TRBJ2-7; 8 bases line up with TRBD2. The germline V gene encodes CDR1 MNHEY and CDR2 SVGAGI. The CDR3 runs 15 residues. V was pared by 6 bases and J by 4 bases, with 11 bases of the junction left unmatched. The CDR3 protein is CASRFGRDSIYEQYF. The CDR3 DNA follows: TGTGCCAGCAGATTCGGGAGGGACTCGATATACGAGCAGTACTTC.

The chain employs TRBV30 and TRBJ1-4, with D perhaps TRBD1 (5 bases). This CDR3 region has 15 residues. Germline CDR1 reads GTSNPN; CDR2 reads SVGIG (reference sequence). V was trimmed by 4 bases and J by 7 bases, leaving 19 bases between them. CDR3 sequence (DNA): TGTGCCTGGAAGAGACAGTTCCGCCCTCTTGAAAAACTGTTTTTT. It translates to CAWKRQFRPLEKLFF.

A single count supports this clone. The rearrangement links TRBV29-1 to TRBJ1-5; 8 nucleotides align to TRBD1. CDR1 and CDR2 (germline): SQVTM, ANQGSEA. The CDR3 is made up of 17 amino acids. V shed 0 bases and J 2 bases; nucleotides not matched to a gene: 9. The CDR3 DNA sequence: TGCAGCGTTGAAGATAGACAGGGGAATTTCGGCAATCAGCCCCAGCATTTT. It translates to CSVEDRQGNFGNQPQHF.

The J gene is TRBJ2-7, the V gene TRBV7-2; D is ambiguous. CDR1 is SGHTA and CDR2 is FQGNSA in the germline V gene. The V gene lost 1 base and the J gene lost 6 bases, with 10 bases spanning the gap. The length of the CDR3 is 13 residues. The CDR3 reads CASSLGRLAEQYF. CDR3 DNA sequence: TGTGCCAGCAGCTTAGGCCGCTTAGCCGAGCAGTACTTC.

This clone has a handful of counts. For the CDR3, the DNA is TGTGCCAGCAGTGAAGCCCAGGGGGCCAGTGAGCAGTTCTTC. It is translated as CASSEAQGASEQFF. This sequence joins TRBV25-1 and TRBJ2-1; 8 bases agree with TRBD1. V dropped 2 bases and J dropped 9; count of bases not matched to a gene: 6. This CDR3 has 14 amino acids. The germline V gene has CDR1 MGHDK and CDR2 SYGVNS.

The rearrangement uses TRBV5-4 and TRBJ1-1; D is possibly TRBD1 (6 bases). Germline lookup yields CDR1 SGHNT and CDR2 YYREEE (reference sequence). The germline V and J ends were trimmed by 1 base and 2 bases, with 12 bases remaining between them. The CDR3 spans 15 residues. This chain's CDR3 is CASSLWRTDNTEAFF. DNA of the CDR3: TGTGCCAGCAGCTTGTGGAGGACAGACAACACTGAAGCTTTCTTT. The complete variable domain, with remaining parts taken from reference TRBV5-4 and TRBJ1-1, reads ETGVTQSPTHLIKTRGQQVTLRCSSQSGHNTVSWYQQALGQGPQFIFQYYREEENGRGNFPPRFSGLQFPNYSSELNVNALELDDSALYLCASSLWRTDNTEAFFGQGTRLTVV.

The CDR3 reads CASSFGGEEQYF. In nucleotides, the CDR3 is TGTGCCAGCAGCTTTGGCGGGGAAGAGCAGTACTTC. This chain links TRBV11-1 with TRBJ2-7; tentative D call: TRBD2 (6 bases). The germline V gene has CDR1 SGHAT and CDR2 FQDESV (reference sequence). The CDR3 extends over 12 amino acids. With 3 bases removed from V and 7 bases from J, the gap between germline ends came to 10 bases.

The chain has TRBV10-2 and TRBJ2-7; 8 bases are a match to TRBD1. The CDR3 extends over 15 amino acids. V trimming: 5 bases; J trimming: 6 bases; junction bases outside the gene matches: 12. Per the germline V gene, CDR1 is WSHSY and CDR2 is SAAADI. The CDR3 region is CASSPLQGARGEQYF. In DNA form, the CDR3 reads TGCGCCAGCAGTCCCCTTCAGGGGGCGCGGGGCGAGCAGTACTTC.

The V call is TRBV5-6, the J call TRBJ2-6; D call uncertain. Between the trimmed V and J ends, which lost 4 bases and 0 bases, there was a span of 11 bases. The CDR3 totals 16 residues. The germline CDR1 and CDR2 sequences are SGHDT and YYEEEE. In nucleotides, the CDR3 is TGTGCCAGCAGCCATATTACTGGCTCTGGGGCCAACGTCCTGACTTTC. It specifies CASSHITGSGANVLTF.

With respect to this clone: Other DNA variants within this sample encode the same CDR3. The gene calls are TRBV2 and TRBJ2-3; TRBD2 matches at 12 bases. V dropped 5 bases and J dropped 4; count of bases not matched to a gene: 4. Germline CDR1 SNHLY, CDR2 FYNNEI. The CDR3 contains 15 residues. CDR3 loop: CASSPLAGGPDTQYF. For the CDR3, the DNA is TGTGCCAGCAGTCCTCTAGCGGGAGGGCCAGATACGCAGTATTTT.

V and J are TRBV7-9 and TRBJ1-2; possibly TRBD1 for D (5 bases). In germline, CDR1 is SEHNR, CDR2 FQNEAQ (reference sequence). Trimming stripped 5 bases from V and 8 bases from J, with 12 bases between. There are 12 residues in the CDR3. Written as DNA, the CDR3 is TGTGCCAGCAGCCGGCCAGGGATCGGCTACACCTTC. Amino acids: CASSRPGIGYTF.

The gene calls are TRBV30 and TRBJ2-3; 10 bases fit TRBD2. Germline lookup yields CDR1 GTSNPN and CDR2 SVGIG (reference sequence). With V trimmed by 3 bases and J by 6 bases, 9 bases remained unmatched. The CDR3 sequence is 15 residues long. The CDR3 reads CAWSTGTSEFDTQYF. In DNA, the CDR3 is TGTGCCTGGAGCACCGGGACTAGCGAATTTGATACGCAGTATTTT.

The chain couples TRBV29-1 to TRBJ2-1; weak D call: TRBD2 (5 bases). Germline lookup yields CDR1 SQVTM and CDR2 ANQGSEA. This CDR3 has 12 residues. CDR3 coding DNA: TGCAGTGTACGGGAAGTTTACAATGAGCAGTTCTTC. Residues: CSVREVYNEQFF.

V is TRBV7-2 and J is TRBJ1-5; D is ambiguous. Germline CDR1 and CDR2: SGHTA and FQGNSA. V was clipped by 2 bases and J by 0 bases, with 5 bases between them. There are 14 residues in the CDR3. The CDR3 region is CASSLIHSNQPQHF. The CDR3 bases are TGTGCCAGCAGCTTAATTCATAGCAATCAGCCCCAGCATTTT.

This chain connects TRBV29-1 to TRBJ2-7; a weak D match, TRBD1 (6 bases). This CDR3 contains 14 residues. Trimming left V 6 bases short and J 3 bases short, with 18 bases between. Germline V CDR1 and CDR2: SQVTM, ANQGSEA. CDR3 DNA: TGCAGCGTGTCAGGGGCCCTATCCCTCTACGAGCAGTACTTC. Translating gives CSVSGALSLYEQYF.